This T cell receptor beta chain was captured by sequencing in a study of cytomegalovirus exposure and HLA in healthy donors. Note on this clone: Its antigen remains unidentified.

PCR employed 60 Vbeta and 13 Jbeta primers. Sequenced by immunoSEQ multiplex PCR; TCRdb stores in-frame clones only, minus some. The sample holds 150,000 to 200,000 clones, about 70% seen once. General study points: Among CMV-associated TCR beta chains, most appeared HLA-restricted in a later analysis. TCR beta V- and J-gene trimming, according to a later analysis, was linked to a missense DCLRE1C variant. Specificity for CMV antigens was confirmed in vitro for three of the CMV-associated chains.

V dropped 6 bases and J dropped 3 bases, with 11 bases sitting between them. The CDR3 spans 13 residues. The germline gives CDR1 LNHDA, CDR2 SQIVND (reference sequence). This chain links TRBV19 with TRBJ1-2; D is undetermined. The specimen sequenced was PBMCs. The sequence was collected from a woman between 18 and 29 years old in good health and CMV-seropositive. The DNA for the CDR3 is TGTGCCAGTAGCCAGACTCCTCACTATGGCTACACCTTC. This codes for CASSQTPHYGYTF.